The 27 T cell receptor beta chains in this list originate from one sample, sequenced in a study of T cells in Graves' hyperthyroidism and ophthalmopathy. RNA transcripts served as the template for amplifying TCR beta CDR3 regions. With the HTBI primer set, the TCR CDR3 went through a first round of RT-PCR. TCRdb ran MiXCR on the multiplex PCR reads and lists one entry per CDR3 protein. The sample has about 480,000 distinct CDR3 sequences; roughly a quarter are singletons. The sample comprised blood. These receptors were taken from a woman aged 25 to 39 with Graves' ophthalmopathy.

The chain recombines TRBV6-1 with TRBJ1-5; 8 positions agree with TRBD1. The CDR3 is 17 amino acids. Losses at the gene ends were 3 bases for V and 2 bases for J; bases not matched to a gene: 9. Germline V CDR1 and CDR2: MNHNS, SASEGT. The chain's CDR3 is CASSERQGTIRNQPQHF. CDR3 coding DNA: TGTGCCAGCAGTGAGAGACAGGGGACTATACGCAATCAGCCCCAGCATTTT.

The CDR3 here is CASSLSADGAYEQYF. The CDR3 DNA reads as TGTGCCAGCAGTTTATCCGCGGACGGCGCCTACGAGCAGTACTTC. The V and J genes are TRBV27 and TRBJ2-7; D unclear. V was pared by 0 bases and J by 2 bases, with 11 bases between. The germline V gene has CDR1 MNHEY and CDR2 SMNVEV (reference sequence). The CDR3 loop spans 15 amino acids.

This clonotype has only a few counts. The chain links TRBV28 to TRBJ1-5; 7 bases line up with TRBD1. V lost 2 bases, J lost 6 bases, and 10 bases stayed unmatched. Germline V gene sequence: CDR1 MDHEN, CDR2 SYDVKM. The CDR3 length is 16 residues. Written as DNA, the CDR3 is TGTGCCAGCAGTTTAAGGGGGCGCGTAATATCTCAGCCCCAGCATTTT. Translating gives CASSLRGRVISQPQHF.

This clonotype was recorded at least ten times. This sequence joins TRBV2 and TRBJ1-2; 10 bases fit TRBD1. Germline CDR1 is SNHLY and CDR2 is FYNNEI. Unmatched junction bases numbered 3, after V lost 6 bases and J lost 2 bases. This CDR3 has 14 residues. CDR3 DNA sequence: TGTGCCAGCAGATCGGGACAGGGGAACTATGGCTACACCTTC. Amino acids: CASRSGQGNYGYTF.

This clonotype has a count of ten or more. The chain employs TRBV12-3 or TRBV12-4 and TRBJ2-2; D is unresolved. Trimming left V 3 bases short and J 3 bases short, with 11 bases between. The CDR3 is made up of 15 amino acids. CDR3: CASSLARAHTGELFF. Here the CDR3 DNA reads TGTGCCAGCAGTTTGGCCCGAGCCCACACCGGGGAGCTGTTTTTT.

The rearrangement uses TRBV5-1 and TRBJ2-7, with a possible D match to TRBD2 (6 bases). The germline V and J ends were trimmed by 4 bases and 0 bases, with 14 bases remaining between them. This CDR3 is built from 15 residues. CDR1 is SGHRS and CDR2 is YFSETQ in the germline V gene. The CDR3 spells CASSLEVGGSYEQYF. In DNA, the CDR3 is TGCGCCAGCAGCCTCGAGGTCGGGGGCTCCTACGAGCAGTACTTC.

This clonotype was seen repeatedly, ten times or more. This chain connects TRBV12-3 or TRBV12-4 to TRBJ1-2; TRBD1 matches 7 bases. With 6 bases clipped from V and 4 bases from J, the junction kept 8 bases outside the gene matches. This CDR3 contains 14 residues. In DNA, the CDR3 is TGTGCCAGCAGGCCCACAGGGGAGGGCTATGGCTACACCTTC. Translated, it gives CASRPTGEGYGYTF.

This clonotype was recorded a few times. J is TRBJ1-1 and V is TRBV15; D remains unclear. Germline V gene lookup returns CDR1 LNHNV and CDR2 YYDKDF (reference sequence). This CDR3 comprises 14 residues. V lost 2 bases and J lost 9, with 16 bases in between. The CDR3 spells CATSRTSRMDKAFF. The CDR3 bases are TGTGCCACCAGCAGAACAAGTCGGATGGATAAAGCTTTCTTT.

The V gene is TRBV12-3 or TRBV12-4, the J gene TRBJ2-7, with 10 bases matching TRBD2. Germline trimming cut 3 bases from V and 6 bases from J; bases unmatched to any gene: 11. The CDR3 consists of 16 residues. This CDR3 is CASSLGWASGRGEQYF. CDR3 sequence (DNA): TGTGCCAGCAGTTTGGGGTGGGCTAGCGGGAGAGGCGAGCAGTACTTC.

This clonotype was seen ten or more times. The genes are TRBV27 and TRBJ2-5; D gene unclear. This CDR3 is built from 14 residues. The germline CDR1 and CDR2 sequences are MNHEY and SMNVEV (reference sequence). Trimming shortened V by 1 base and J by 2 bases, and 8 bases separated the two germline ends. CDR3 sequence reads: CASSLYQGQETQYF. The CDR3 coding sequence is TGTGCCAGCAGTTTATACCAAGGACAAGAGACCCAGTACTTC.

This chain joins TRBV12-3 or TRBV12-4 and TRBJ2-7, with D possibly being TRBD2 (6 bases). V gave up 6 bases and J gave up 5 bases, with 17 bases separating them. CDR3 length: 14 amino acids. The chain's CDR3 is CASRPGGRIDEQYF. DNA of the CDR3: TGTGCCAGCAGACCAGGAGGGAGAATCGACGAGCAGTACTTC.

The CDR3 is CASSLAVGTGAGNTIYF. The CDR3 nucleotides read TGTGCCAGCAGCTTAGCGGTCGGGACAGGGGCTGGAAACACCATATATTTT. The chain has TRBV7-2 and TRBJ1-3; 10 bases agree with TRBD1. V lost 0 bases, J lost 2 bases, and 4 bases stayed unmatched. Germline V lookup: CDR1 SGHTA, CDR2 FQGNSA. The CDR3 has 17 amino acids.

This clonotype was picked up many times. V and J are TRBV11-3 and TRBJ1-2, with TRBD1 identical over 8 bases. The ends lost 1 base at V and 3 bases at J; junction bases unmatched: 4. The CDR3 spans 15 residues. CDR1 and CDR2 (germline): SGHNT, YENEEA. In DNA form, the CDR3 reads TGTGCCAGCAGCTTAGGGGCGACAGGGGACTATGGCTACACCTTC. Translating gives CASSLGATGDYGYTF.

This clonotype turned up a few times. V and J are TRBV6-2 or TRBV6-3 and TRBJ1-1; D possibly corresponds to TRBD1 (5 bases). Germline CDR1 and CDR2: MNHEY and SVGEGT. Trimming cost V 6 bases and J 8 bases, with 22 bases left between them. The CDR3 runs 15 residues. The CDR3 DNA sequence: TGTGCCAGCAGCCAGGACTCGACAGCGCCTAGGGAAGCTTTCTTT. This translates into CASSQDSTAPREAFF.

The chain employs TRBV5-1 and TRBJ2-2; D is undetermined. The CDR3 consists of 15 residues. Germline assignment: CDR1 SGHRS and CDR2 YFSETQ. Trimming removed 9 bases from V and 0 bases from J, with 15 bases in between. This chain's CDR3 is CATSGWAPNTGELFF. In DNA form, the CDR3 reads TGCGCCACCTCCGGGTGGGCCCCGAACACCGGGGAGCTGTTTTTT.

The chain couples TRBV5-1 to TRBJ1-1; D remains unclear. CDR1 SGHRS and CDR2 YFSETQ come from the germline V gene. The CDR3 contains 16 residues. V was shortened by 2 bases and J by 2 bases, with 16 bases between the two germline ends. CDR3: CASSFRPGLSNTEAFF. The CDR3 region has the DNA TGCGCCAGCAGCTTTAGGCCCGGACTCAGTAACACTGAAGCTTTCTTT.

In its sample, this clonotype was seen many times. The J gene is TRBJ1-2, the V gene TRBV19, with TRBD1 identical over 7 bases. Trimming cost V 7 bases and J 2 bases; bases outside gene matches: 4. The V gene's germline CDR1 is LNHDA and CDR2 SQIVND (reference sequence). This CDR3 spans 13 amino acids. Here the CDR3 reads CASTAGQNYGYTF. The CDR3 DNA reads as TGTGCCAGTACCGCGGGACAGAACTATGGCTACACCTTC.

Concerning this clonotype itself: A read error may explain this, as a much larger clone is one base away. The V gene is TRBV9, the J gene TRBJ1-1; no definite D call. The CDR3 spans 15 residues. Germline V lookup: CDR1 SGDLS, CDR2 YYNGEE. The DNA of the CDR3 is TGTGACAGCAGCGGGCTGACGGTGGTGAACACTGAAGCTTTCTTT. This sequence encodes CDSSGLTVVNTEAFF.

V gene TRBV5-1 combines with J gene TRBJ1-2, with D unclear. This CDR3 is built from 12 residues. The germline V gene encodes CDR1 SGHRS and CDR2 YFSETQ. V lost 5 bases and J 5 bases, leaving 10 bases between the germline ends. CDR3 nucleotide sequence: TGCGCCAGCAGGGGAGATGGTTATGGCTACACCTTC. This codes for CASRGDGYGYTF.

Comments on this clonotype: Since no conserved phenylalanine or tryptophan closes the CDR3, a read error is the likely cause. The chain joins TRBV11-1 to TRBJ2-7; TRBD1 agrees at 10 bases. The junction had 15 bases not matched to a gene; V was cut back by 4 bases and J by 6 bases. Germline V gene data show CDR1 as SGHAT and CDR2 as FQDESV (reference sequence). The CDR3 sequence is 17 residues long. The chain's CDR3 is CASSSTRTDRGRTEQYY. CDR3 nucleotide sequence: TGTGCCAGCAGCTCCACCAGAACTGACAGGGGGCGGACCGAGCAGTACTAC.

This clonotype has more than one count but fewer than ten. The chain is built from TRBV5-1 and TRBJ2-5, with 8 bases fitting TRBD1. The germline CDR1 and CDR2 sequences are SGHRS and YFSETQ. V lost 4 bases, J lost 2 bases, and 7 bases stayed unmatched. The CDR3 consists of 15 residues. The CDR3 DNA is TGCGCCAGCAGCACGACAGGGGCCCCTCAAGAGACCCAGTACTTC. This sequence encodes CASSTTGAPQETQYF.

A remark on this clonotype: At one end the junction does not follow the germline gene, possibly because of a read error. The CDR3 region is CASSLVNVLDYDQYF. The DNA of the CDR3 is TGTGCCAGCAGCTTAGTGAATGTCCTAGATTACGATCAGTACTTC. J is TRBJ2-7 and V is TRBV7-8; D is unclear. Germline CDR1 SGHVS, CDR2 FQNEAQ. CDR3 size: 15 residues. Variable domain in full (rest from reference TRBV7-8 and TRBJ2-7): GAGVSQSPRYKVAKRGQDVALRCDPISGHVSLFWYQQALGQGPEFLTYFQNEAQLDKSGLPSDRFFAERPEGSVSTLKIQRTQQEDSAVYLCASSLVNVLDYDQYFGPGTRLTVT.

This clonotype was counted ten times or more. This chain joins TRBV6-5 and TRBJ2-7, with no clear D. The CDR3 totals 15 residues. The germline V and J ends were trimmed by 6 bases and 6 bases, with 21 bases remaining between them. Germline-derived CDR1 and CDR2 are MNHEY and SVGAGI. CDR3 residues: CASRSLQFSSTEQYF. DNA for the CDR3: TGTGCCAGCAGAAGCCTACAGTTTTCCTCAACCGAGCAGTACTTC.

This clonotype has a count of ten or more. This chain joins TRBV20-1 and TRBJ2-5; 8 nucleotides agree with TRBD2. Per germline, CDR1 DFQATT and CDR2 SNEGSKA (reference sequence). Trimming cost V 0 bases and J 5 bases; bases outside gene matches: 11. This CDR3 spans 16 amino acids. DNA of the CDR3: TGCAGTGCTAGAGATCGAGTGGGACTAGTTTCCGAGACCCAGTACTTC. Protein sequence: CSARDRVGLVSETQYF.

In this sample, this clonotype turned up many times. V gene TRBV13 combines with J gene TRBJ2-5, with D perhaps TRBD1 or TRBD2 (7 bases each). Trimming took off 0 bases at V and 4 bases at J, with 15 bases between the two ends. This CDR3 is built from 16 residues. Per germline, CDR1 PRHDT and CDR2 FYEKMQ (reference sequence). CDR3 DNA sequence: TGTGCCAGCAGCTTAGGTCAGGGGGAGGGCGGAGAGACCCAGTACTTC. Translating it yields CASSLGQGEGGETQYF.

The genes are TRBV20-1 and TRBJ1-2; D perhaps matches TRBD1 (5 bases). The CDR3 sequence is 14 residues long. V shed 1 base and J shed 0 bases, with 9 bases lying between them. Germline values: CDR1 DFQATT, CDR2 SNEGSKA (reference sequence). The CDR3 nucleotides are TGCAGTGCTAGAGCGGGGGGAGCTAACTATGGCTACACCTTC. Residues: CSARAGGANYGYTF.

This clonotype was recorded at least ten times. The CDR3 is CASSLGAAAGELFF. For the CDR3, the DNA is TGTGCCAGCAGCTTAGGGGCGGCGGCCGGGGAGCTGTTTTTT. The chain joins TRBV11-2 to TRBJ2-2; D ambiguous. The CDR3 extends over 14 amino acids. Germline lookup yields CDR1 SGHAT and CDR2 FQNNGV. The V end lost 1 base, the J end lost 6 bases, and 9 bases lay between the germline ends.